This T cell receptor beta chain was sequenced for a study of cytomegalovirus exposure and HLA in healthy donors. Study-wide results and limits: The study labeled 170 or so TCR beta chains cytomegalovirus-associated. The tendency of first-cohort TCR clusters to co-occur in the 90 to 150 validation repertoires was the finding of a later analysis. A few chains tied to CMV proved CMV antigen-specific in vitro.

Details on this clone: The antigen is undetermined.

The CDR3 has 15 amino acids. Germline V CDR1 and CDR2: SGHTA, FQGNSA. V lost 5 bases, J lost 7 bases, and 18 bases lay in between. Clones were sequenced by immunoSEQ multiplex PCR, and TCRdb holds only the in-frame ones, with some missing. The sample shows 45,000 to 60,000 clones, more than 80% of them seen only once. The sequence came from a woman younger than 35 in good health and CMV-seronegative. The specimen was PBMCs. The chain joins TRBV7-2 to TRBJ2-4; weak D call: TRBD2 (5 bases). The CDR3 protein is CASSLMRLAGNIQYF. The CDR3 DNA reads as TGTGCCAGCAGCCTAATGAGGCTAGCTGGCAACATTCAGTACTTC.